These T cell receptor beta chains were read from a single sample in a study of cytomegalovirus exposure and HLA in healthy donors. Profiling relied on immunoSEQ multiplex PCR, and the TCRdb table lists in-frame clones only, not all of them. This table holds approximately 110,000 clones, roughly 71% found once. What was sequenced was PBMCs. The source is a woman in her forties or fifties in good health and CMV-seropositive. CDR3s include the opening cysteine and the closing phenylalanine or tryptophan. A D gene is named only where the DNA matches it firmly. Only some rows state a clone size, as once, few, many or a class for expanded clones.

size	V	D	J	DNA	CDR3
-	TRBV6-1	-	TRBJ1-3	TGTGCCAGCAGTGAAGCTCTAGGATTGGGGCCTGGAAACACCATATATTTT	CASSEALGLGPGNTIYF
-	TRBV6-5	TRBD2	TRBJ2-7	TGTGCCAGCAGTTACGGCGGGGCTAGCGGGGTCTACGAGCAGTACTTC	CASSYGGASGVYEQYF
-	TRBV7-8	-	TRBJ1-2	TGTGCCAGCAGCCCCGGGGGGTATCACTATGGCTACACCTTC	CASSPGGYHYGYTF
-	TRBV7-9	-	TRBJ2-1	TGTGCCAGCAGTATGACTCTAGGGAGGAATGAGCAGTTCTTC	CASSMTLGRNEQFF
-	TRBV4-2	TRBD1	TRBJ1-5	TGTGCCAGCAGCGGAAAGACAGGGGGGAATCAGCCCCAGCATTTT	CASSGKTGGNQPQHF
-	TRBV12-5	-	TRBJ2-5	TGTGCTAGTGGTTTGGTCGGGGGAAGGAAGACCCAGTACTTC	CASGLVGGRKTQYF
few	TRBV7-9	TRBD1	TRBJ1-2	TGTGCCAGCAGCTTAAGTTTCGCAGGGGGCTATGGCTACACCTTC	CASSLSFAGGYGYTF
-	TRBV6-6	-	TRBJ2-7	TGTGCCAGCAGGCCGGGACTCCGTTCGTACGAGCAGTACTTC	CASRPGLRSYEQYF
-	TRBV5-1	TRBD1	TRBJ1-1	TGCGCCAGCAGCGGCAGACAGGGGGCGGACACTGAAGCTTTCTTT	CASSGRQGADTEAFF
-	TRBV15	TRBD1	TRBJ1-5	TGTGCCACCAGCTTCGGACAGGGACCTAGCAATCAGCCCCAGCATTTT	CATSFGQGPSNQPQHF
-	TRBV6-5	-	TRBJ1-1	TGTGCCAGCAGAATCACCGGGACACAAAACACTGAAGCTTTCTTT	CASRITGTQNTEAFF
few	TRBV20-1	-	TRBJ2-7	TGCAGTGGACAGGACTCCTACGAGCAGTACTTC	CSGQDSYEQYF
-	TRBV6-5	TRBD1	TRBJ2-3	TGTGCCAGCAGTACGCAGGGGGCAGGCGATACGCAGTATTTT	CASSTQGAGDTQYF
-	TRBV5-5	TRBD1	TRBJ1-3	TGTGCCAGCATAGAGACAGGGGCCGCCGACACTGGAAACACCATATATTTT	CASIETGAADTGNTIYF
-	TRBV10-2	TRBD1	TRBJ1-1	TGCGCCAGCAGGGTGCTACAGGGGAGAAGCACTGAAGCTTTCTTT	CASRVLQGRSTEAFF
-	TRBV6-1	-	TRBJ1-2	TGTGCCAGCAGGGAACCTCTCTCAGGCTCCTATGGCTACACCTTC	CASREPLSGSYGYTF
-	TRBV9	TRBD1	TRBJ2-2	TGTGCCAGCAGCCGGACCGGGACAGGGGGCCGAACCGGGGAGCTGTTTTTT	CASSRTGTGGRTGELFF
-	TRBV10-3	TRBD2	TRBJ2-3	TGTGCCATCAGCGCGGGGGGCAAAACAGATACGCAGTATTTT	CAISAGGKTDTQYF
-	TRBV4-2	TRBD2	TRBJ2-7	TGTGCCAGCAGCCAAAATATAGGGAGGGGTGGCTACGAGCAGTACTTC	CASSQNIGRGGYEQYF
once	TRBV7-6	TRBD1	TRBJ2-7	TGTGCCAGCAGCTTAGACCCAGGGGGCATCTTTTCCGAGCAGTACTTC	CASSLDPGGIFSEQYF
-	TRBV7-6	-	TRBJ2-7	TGTGCCAGCAGCCACAGGGTCTCCTACGAGCAGTACTTC	CASSHRVSYEQYF
few	TRBV5-1	TRBD2	TRBJ2-5	TGCGCCAGCAGCTTGATGGGACTAGTAGAAGAGACCCAGTACTTC	CASSLMGLVEETQYF
few	TRBV28	TRBD1	TRBJ2-5	TGTGCCAGCAGTTTCAGACAGGGAGTAGGGGGCCAAGAGACCCAGTACTTC	CASSFRQGVGGQETQYF
-	TRBV15	TRBD1	TRBJ1-2	TGTGCCACCAGCAGAGATGGACAGGGCTATGGCTACACCTTC	CATSRDGQGYGYTF
few	TRBV4-1	-	TRBJ1-1	TGCGCCAGCAGCCAAGGAGAGGAAGCTTTCTTT	CASSQGEEAFF
-	TRBV11-2	TRBD2	TRBJ2-3	TGTGCCAGCAGCTTAGATCGCGGGGGGCGTCTTCAGTATTTT	CASSLDRGGRLQYF
once	TRBV5-1	-	TRBJ2-3	TGCGCCAGCAGCAAAGGGGGATTCCTCGATACGCAGTATTTT	CASSKGGFLDTQYF
-	TRBV5-6	TRBD2	TRBJ2-7	TGTGCCAGCAGCTTGGGGACTAGCGGGGTTTACGAGCGGTACTTC	CASSLGTSGVYERYF
-	TRBV11-2	-	TRBJ1-2	TGTGCCAGCAGCCTGGACAGTAACTATGGCTACACCTTC	CASSLDSNYGYTF
few	TRBV7-6	TRBD1	TRBJ1-2	TGTGCCAGCAGCTTAGCGCAGGGGGCTAACTATGGCTACACCTTC	CASSLAQGANYGYTF
-	TRBV29-1	TRBD1	TRBJ2-7	TGCAGCGTTGCGGAGACAGGGGTAAATTACGAGCAGTACTTC	CSVAETGVNYEQYF
-	TRBV5-5	TRBD1	TRBJ2-3	TGTGCCAGCAGCGGCCCGGGACAGGGCAAGAGCACAGATACGCAGTATTTT	CASSGPGQGKSTDTQYF
-	TRBV13	-	TRBJ1-3	TGTGCCAGCAGCCACAGGGCTGGAAACACCATATATTTT	CASSHRAGNTIYF
-	TRBV21-1	-	TRBJ2-1	TGTGCCAGCAGCAAGAATTTTACTAGCGGGGGGGCCGGTCGGTTCTTC	CASSKNFTSGGAGRFF
-	TRBV10-3	-	TRBJ1-6	TGTGCCATCAGTGCCCGACGGGTGCTCGGGAATTCACCCCTCCACTTT	CAISARRVLGNSPLHF
-	TRBV27	TRBD2	TRBJ2-2	TGTGCCAGCAGTTTATCCGGGGGGGGAGACACCGGGGAGCTGTTTTTT	CASSLSGGGDTGELFF
-	TRBV19	TRBD1	TRBJ2-7	TGTGCCAGTAATCCAGAACCCCGGGACAGGACCTCCTACGAGCAGTACTTC	CASNPEPRDRTSYEQYF